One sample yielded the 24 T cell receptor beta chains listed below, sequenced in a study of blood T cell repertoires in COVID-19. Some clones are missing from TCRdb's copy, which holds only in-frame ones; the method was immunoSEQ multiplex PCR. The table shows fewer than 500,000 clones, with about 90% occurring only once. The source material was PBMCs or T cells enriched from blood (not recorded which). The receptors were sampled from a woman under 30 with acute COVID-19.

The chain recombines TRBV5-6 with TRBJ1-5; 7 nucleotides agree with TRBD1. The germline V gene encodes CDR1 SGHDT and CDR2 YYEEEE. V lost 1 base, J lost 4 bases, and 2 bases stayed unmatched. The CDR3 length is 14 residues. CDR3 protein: CASSLTGDNQPQHF. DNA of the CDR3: TGTGCCAGCAGCTTGACAGGGGATAATCAGCCCCAGCATTTT.

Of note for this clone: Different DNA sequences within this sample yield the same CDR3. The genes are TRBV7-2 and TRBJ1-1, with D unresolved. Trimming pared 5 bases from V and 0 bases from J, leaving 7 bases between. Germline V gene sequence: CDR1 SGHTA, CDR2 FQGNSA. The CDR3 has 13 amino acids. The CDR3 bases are TGTGCCAGCAGCCGAGGTTTGAACACTGAAGCTTTCTTT. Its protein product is CASSRGLNTEAFF.

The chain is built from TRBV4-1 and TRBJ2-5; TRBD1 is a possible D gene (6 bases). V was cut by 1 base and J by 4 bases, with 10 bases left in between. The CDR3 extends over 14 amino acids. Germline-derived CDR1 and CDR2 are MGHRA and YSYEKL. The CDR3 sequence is CASSQGSGAETQYF. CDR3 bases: TGCGCCAGCAGCCAAGGGTCAGGGGCAGAGACCCAGTACTTC.

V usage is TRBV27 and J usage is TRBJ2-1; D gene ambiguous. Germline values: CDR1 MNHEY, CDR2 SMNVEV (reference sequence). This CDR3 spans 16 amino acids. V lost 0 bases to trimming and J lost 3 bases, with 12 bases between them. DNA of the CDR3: TGTGCCAGCAGTTTATCGTTGGCCGTCCTCTACAATGAGCAGTTCTTC. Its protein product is CASSLSLAVLYNEQFF.

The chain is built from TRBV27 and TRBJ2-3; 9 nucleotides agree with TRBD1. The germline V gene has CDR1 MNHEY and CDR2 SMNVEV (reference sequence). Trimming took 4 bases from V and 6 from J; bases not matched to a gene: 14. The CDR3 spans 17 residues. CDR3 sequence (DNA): TGTGCCAGCAGTTCCCTACGGACAGGGGCAGTTTTTGATACGCAGTATTTT. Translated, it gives CASSSLRTGAVFDTQYF.

CDR3 protein: CASSPTRDRGTYEQYF. Here the CDR3 DNA reads TGTGCCAGCAGCCCAACCCGGGACAGGGGAACCTACGAGCAGTACTTC. The V call is TRBV4-2, the J call TRBJ2-7; 10 bases line up with TRBD1. Germline-derived CDR1 and CDR2 are LGHNA and YNFKEQ. The CDR3 spans 16 residues. The junction had 8 bases not matched to a gene; V was cut back by 4 bases and J by 2 bases.

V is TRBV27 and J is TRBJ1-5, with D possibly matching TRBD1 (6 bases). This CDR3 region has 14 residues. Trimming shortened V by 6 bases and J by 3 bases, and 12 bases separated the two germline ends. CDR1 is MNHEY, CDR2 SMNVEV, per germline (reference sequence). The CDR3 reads CASSNTGINQPQHF. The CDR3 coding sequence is TGTGCCAGCAGCAATACAGGGATCAATCAGCCCCAGCATTTT.

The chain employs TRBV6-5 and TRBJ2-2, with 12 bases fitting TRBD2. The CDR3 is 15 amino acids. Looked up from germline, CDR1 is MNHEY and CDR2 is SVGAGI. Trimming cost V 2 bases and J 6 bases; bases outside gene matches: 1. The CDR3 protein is CASSYGLAGSGELFF. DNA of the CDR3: TGTGCCAGCAGTTACGGACTAGCGGGGTCCGGGGAGCTGTTTTTT.

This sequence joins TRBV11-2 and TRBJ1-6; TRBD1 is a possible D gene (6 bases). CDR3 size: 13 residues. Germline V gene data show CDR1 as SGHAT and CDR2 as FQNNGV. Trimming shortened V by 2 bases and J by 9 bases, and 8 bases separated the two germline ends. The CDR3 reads CASSLQGTSPLHF. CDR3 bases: TGTGCCAGCAGCTTACAGGGGACTTCACCCCTCCACTTT. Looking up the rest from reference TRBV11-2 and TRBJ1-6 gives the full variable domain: EAGVAQSPRYKIIEKRQSVAFWCNPISGHATLYWYQQILGQGPKLLIQFQNNGVVDDSQLPKDRFSAERLKGVDSTLKIQPAKLEDSAVYLCASSLQGTSPLHFGNGTRLTVT.

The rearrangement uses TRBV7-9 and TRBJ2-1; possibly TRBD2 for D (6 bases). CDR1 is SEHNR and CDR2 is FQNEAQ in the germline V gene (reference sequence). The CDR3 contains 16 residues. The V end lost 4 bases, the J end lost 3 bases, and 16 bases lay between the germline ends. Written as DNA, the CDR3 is TGTGCCAGCAGCTCCTTTGGGGGGTACGGCTACAATGAGCAGTTCTTC. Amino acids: CASSSFGGYGYNEQFF.

Here the CDR3 DNA reads TGTGCCAGCAGCTTAACTGGGGACAGGGCATCCGTCTACACCTTC. It yields the protein CASSLTGDRASVYTF. The chain has TRBV7-8 and TRBJ1-2; 9 nucleotides line up with TRBD1. The CDR3 is made up of 15 amino acids. Germline lookup yields CDR1 SGHVS and CDR2 FQNEAQ. The V and J ends lost 2 bases and 10 bases, in that order; junction bases with no gene match: 11.

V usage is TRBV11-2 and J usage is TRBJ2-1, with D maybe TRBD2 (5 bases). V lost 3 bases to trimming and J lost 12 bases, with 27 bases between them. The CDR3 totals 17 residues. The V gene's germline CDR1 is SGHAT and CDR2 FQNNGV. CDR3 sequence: CASSFGPGSGNGNWQFF. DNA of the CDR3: TGTGCCAGCAGCTTTGGTCCGGGGTCGGGAAACGGCAACTGGCAGTTCTTC.

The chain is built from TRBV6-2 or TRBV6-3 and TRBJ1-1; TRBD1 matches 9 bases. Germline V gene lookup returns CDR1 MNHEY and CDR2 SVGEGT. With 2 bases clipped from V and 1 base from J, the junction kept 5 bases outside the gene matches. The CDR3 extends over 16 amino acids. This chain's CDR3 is CASSYGDRGWNTEAFF. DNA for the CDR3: TGTGCCAGCAGTTACGGTGACAGGGGGTGGAACACTGAAGCTTTCTTT.

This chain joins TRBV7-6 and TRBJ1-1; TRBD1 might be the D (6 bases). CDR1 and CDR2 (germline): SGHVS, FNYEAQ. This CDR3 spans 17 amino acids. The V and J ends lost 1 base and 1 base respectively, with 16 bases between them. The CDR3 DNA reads TGTGCCAGCAGCTTAGATATAAGGGGCAGGGGGAACACTGAAGCTTTCTTT. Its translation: CASSLDIRGRGNTEAFF. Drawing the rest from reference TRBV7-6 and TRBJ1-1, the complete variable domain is GAGVSQSPRYKVTKRGQDVALRCDPISGHVSLYWYRQALGQGPEFLTYFNYEAQQDKSGLPNDRFSAERPEGSISTLTIQRTEQRDSAMYRCASSLDIRGRGNTEAFFGQGTRLTVV.

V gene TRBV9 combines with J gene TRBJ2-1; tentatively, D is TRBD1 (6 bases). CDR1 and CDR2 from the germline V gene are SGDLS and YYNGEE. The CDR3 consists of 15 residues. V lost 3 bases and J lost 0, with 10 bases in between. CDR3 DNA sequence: TGTGCCAGCAGCGCCAGGACAGCCTCCTACAATGAGCAGTTCTTC. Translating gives CASSARTASYNEQFF.

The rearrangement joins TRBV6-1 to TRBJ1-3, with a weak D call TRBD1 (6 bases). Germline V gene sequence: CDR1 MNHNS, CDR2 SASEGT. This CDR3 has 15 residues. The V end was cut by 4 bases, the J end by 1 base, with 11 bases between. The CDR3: CASSATGLSGNTIYF. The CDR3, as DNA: TGTGCCAGCAGTGCAACAGGGCTGTCTGGAAACACCATATATTTT.

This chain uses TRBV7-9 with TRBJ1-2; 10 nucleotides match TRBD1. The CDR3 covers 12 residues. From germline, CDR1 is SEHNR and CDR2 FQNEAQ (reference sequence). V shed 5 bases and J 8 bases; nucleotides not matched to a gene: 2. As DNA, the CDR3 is TGTGCCAGCAGCCCGACAGGGGGCGGCTACACCTTC. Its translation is CASSPTGGGYTF.

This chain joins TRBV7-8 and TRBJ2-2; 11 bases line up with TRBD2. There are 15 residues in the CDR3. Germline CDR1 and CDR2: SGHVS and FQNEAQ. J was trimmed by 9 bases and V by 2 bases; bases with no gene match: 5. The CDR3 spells CASSLSSGGLRELFF. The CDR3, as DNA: TGTGCCAGCAGCTTATCTAGCGGGGGGCTAAGGGAGCTGTTTTTT.

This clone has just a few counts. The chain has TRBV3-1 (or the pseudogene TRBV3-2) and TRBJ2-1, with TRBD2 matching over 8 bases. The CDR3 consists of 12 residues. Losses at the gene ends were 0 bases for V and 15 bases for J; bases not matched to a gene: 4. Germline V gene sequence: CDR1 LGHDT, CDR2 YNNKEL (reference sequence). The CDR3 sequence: CASSQDGTRRFF. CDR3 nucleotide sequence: TGTGCCAGCAGCCAAGATGGGACTAGACGGTTCTTC.

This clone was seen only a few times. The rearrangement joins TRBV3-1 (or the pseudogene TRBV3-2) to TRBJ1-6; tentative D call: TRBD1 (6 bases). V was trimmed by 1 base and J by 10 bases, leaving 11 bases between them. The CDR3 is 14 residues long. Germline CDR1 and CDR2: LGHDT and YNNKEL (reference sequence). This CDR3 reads CASSQGTVRSPLHF. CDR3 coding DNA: TGTGCCAGCAGCCAAGGGACAGTCCGGTCACCCCTCCACTTT.

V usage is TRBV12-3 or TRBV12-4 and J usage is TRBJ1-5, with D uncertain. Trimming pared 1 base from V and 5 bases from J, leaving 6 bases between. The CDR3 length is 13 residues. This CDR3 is CASSLVADQPQHF. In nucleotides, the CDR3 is TGTGCCAGCAGTTTAGTTGCAGATCAGCCCCAGCATTTT.

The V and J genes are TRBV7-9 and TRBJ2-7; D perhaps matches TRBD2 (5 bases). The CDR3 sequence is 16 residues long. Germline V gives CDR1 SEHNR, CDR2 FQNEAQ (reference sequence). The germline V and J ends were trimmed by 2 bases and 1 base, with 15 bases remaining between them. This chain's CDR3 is CASSLTRGSGSYEQYF. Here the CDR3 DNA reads TGTGCCAGCAGCTTAACAAGAGGGAGTGGGTCCTACGAGCAGTACTTC.

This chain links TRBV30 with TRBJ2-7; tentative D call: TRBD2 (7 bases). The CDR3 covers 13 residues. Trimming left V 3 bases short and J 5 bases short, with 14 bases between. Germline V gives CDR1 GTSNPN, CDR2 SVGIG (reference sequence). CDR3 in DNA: TGTGCCTGGAGACCCCAAGGGGGGGACGAGCAGTACTTC. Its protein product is CAWRPQGGDEQYF.

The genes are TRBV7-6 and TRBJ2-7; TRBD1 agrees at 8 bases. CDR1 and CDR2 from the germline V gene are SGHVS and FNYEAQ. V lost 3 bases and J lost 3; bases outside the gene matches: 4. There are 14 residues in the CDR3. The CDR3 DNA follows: TGTGCCAGCAGCTTGGGGACAGGATACTACGAGCAGTACTTC. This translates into CASSLGTGYYEQYF.